Presented here are 29 T cell receptor beta chains from one specimen sequenced in a study of identical twins. TCRdb analysed the 5' RACE reads with MiXCR anew, one entry per CDR3 protein. The sample contains some 500,000 distinct CDR3 sequences, 9% to 10% of which appear only once. This sample was shared with a second study, whose subject was yellow fever vaccine responses in identical twins.

Sequencing input: PBMCs. The receptors were gathered from a woman between 18 and 29 years old in good health.

The chain has TRBV13 and TRBJ2-7, with D unclear. The CDR3 runs to 15 residues. With 5 bases removed from V and 4 bases from J, the gap between germline ends came to 18 bases. The V gene's germline CDR1 is PRHDT and CDR2 FYEKMQ (reference sequence). Here the CDR3 DNA reads TGTGCCAGCAGCCCCCGAGGCAGGCCGGTGTACGAGCAGTACTTC. Translated, it gives CASSPRGRPVYEQYF.

The chain combines TRBV7-9 with TRBJ2-7; 12 positions agree with TRBD1. The CDR3 covers 15 residues. The germline V gene encodes CDR1 SEHNR and CDR2 FQNEAQ (reference sequence). V was pared by 5 bases and J by 2 bases, with 4 bases of the junction left unmatched. CDR3 in DNA: TGTGCCAGCAGCAACCGGGACAGGGGGCCCTACGAGCAGTACTTC. Translating gives CASSNRDRGPYEQYF.

This clonotype was counted ten times or more. The rearrangement uses TRBV6-6 and TRBJ2-7; D possibly matches TRBD1 or TRBD2 (5 bases each). The CDR3 runs 12 residues. Looked up from germline, CDR1 is MNHNY and CDR2 is SVGAGI (reference sequence). Between the trimmed V and J ends, which lost 7 bases and 5 bases, there was a span of 12 bases. This chain's CDR3 is CASTFGANEQYF. Written as DNA, the CDR3 is TGTGCCAGCACCTTCGGGGCAAACGAGCAGTACTTC.

This CDR3 is CASCRVTYEQYF. For the CDR3, the DNA is TGTGCCAGCTGCAGGGTTACCTACGAGCAGTACTTC. The chain employs TRBV6-2 or TRBV6-3 and TRBJ2-7; TRBD1 is a possible D gene (5 bases). CDR1 is MNHEY, CDR2 SVGEGT, per germline. Trimming took off 8 bases at V and 2 bases at J, with 10 bases between the two ends. The CDR3 has 12 residues.

This rearrangement joins TRBV4-3 to TRBJ2-7; D perhaps matches TRBD1 (5 bases). The CDR3 length is 16 residues. Germline assignment: CDR1 LGHNA and CDR2 YSLEER. The V end was cut by 0 bases, the J end by 4 bases, with 16 bases between. The CDR3 spells CASSQDIWGINYEQYF. In DNA, the CDR3 is TGCGCCAGCAGCCAAGATATTTGGGGCATAAATTACGAGCAGTACTTC.

This clonotype was counted a few times. V and J are TRBV7-3 and TRBJ2-7, with D perhaps matching TRBD1 or TRBD2 (6 bases each). The CDR3 has 17 residues. CDR1 SGHTA and CDR2 FQGTGA come from the germline V gene. Trimming cost V 2 bases and J 2 bases, with 19 bases left between them. CDR3 amino acids: CASSLVGGITPTYEQYF. The DNA for the CDR3 is TGTGCCAGCAGCTTAGTGGGGGGCATTACCCCAACCTACGAGCAGTACTTC.

The chain couples TRBV10-3 to TRBJ2-5, with a possible D match to TRBD2 (5 bases). Germline V lookup: CDR1 ENHRY, CDR2 SYGVKD. The CDR3 consists of 13 residues. With 7 bases removed from V and 1 base from J, the gap between germline ends came to 10 bases. The CDR3 DNA sequence: TGTGCCATCAAAGGACTCGTCCAAGAGACCCAGTACTTC. Translated: CAIKGLVQETQYF.

The chain uses TRBV20-1 and TRBJ2-2, with TRBD2 matching over 12 bases. The CDR3 length is 15 residues. The germline CDR1 and CDR2 sequences are DFQATT and SNEGSKA (reference sequence). The junction had 7 bases not matched to a gene; V was cut back by 5 bases and J by 6 bases. The CDR3 DNA is TGCAGTGCTCCTACGGGACTAGCGGGTGCCGGGGAGCTGTTTTTT. Protein: CSAPTGLAGAGELFF.

This clonotype was counted ten times or more. The chain combines TRBV29-1 with TRBJ2-1; no definite D call. The CDR3 runs to 8 residues. V was pared by 5 bases and J by 9 bases, with 2 bases between. Germline V gene lookup returns CDR1 SQVTM and CDR2 ANQGSEA. Here the CDR3 reads CSVSEQFF. The CDR3 coding sequence is TGCAGCGTTAGTGAGCAGTTCTTC.

This clonotype was counted many times. V is TRBV7-9 and J is TRBJ2-5; D is ambiguous. There are 12 residues in the CDR3. The germline CDR1 and CDR2 sequences are SEHNR and FQNEAQ (reference sequence). V lost 2 bases, J lost 5 bases, and 6 bases lay in between. The CDR3 loop reads CASSLHLETQYF. The CDR3 nucleotides read TGTGCCAGCAGCTTACATCTGGAGACCCAGTACTTC.

V is TRBV27 and J is TRBJ2-3, with 13 bases fitting TRBD2. Trimming cost V 5 bases and J 1 base; bases outside gene matches: 18. Germline V gene data show CDR1 as MNHEY and CDR2 as SMNVEV (reference sequence). CDR3 size: 21 residues. CDR3 nucleotide sequence: TGTGCCAGCAGTCCTCCACATGGGGAGACTAGCGGGGGGTTTGGCACAGATACGCAGTATTTT. Its protein product is CASSPPHGETSGGFGTDTQYF.

This sequence joins TRBV18 and TRBJ2-3, with D hard to call. Germline V gene sequence: CDR1 KGHSH, CDR2 LQKENI. Trimming took 5 bases from V and 1 from J, leaving 10 bases between them. The CDR3 is 14 amino acids. CDR3 sequence reads: CASSDRTGTDTQYF. In nucleotides, the CDR3 is TGTGCCAGCTCAGATCGGACCGGCACAGATACGCAGTATTTT.

As concerns this clonotype: Germline is not matched at one junction end, which may reflect a read error. The chain joins TRBV12-3 or TRBV12-4 to TRBJ1-5, with D possibly matching TRBD1 (5 bases). The CDR3 loop spans 14 amino acids. The CDR3 reads CASSTDNGNQPEHF. The DNA of the CDR3 is TGTGCCAGCAGTACGGACAATGGCAATCAGCCCGAGCATTTT.

This clonotype was found a few times. The genes are TRBV28 and TRBJ1-1; 7 nucleotides match TRBD1. CDR1 and CDR2 from the germline V gene are MDHEN and SYDVKM. This CDR3 is built from 15 residues. V lost 5 bases and J lost 5; bases outside the gene matches: 11. The CDR3 here is CASSDPTGRGTEAFF. The CDR3 DNA follows: TGTGCCAGCAGTGACCCGACAGGGCGGGGGACTGAAGCTTTCTTT.

The sample holds a few counts of this clonotype. The chain has TRBV20-1 and TRBJ2-7, with 16 bases that match TRBD2. The CDR3 contains 14 residues. The J segment lost 6 bases and the V segment lost 6 bases, leaving 5 bases of the junction unmatched. From germline, CDR1 is DFQATT and CDR2 SNEGSKA (reference sequence). The CDR3, as DNA: TGCAGTGCAGGGACTAGCGGGGGGGCCGGCGAGCAGTACTTC. This codes for CSAGTSGGAGEQYF.

This clonotype showed up just a few times. The rearrangement uses TRBV6-2 or TRBV6-3 and TRBJ2-1, with TRBD1 matching 9 bases. The CDR3 contains 15 residues. The trim removed 6 bases at V and 4 bases at J, leaving 7 bases unmatched. Germline loops: CDR1 MNHEY, CDR2 SVGEGT. The CDR3 coding sequence is TGTGCCAGCAGGGACCGGGACAGGGTGTACAATGAGCAGTTCTTC. Translating gives CASRDRDRVYNEQFF.

A few counts support this clonotype. The V call is TRBV30, the J call TRBJ2-7; weak D call: TRBD2 (5 bases). CDR3 length equals 12 residues. V was shortened by 2 bases and J by 6 bases, with 11 bases between the two germline ends. Germline CDR1 and CDR2: GTSNPN and SVGIG (reference sequence). CDR3 DNA: TGTGCCTGGAGTCCGGGGTTGGGCGAGCAGTACTTC. Translated: CAWSPGLGEQYF.

CDR3: CASSAPGGGRDYEQYF. The CDR3 DNA sequence: TGTGCCAGCAGCGCCCCAGGAGGGGGGAGAGACTACGAGCAGTACTTC. V usage is TRBV7-9 and J usage is TRBJ2-7; D possibly matches TRBD1 or TRBD2 (6 bases each). This CDR3 is 16 amino acids long. Germline CDR1 reads SEHNR; CDR2 reads FQNEAQ (reference sequence). Trimming took off 5 bases at V and 3 bases at J, with 20 bases between the two ends.

V and J are TRBV6-1 and TRBJ2-5, with D possibly being TRBD1 (5 bases). Trimming shortened V by 3 bases and J by 2 bases, and 13 bases separated the two germline ends. The germline V gene encodes CDR1 MNHNS and CDR2 SASEGT. The CDR3 extends over 15 amino acids. The CDR3, as DNA: TGTGCCAGCAGTGATAGTTGGGGCAGGCAAGAGACCCAGTACTTC. Translated: CASSDSWGRQETQYF.

Only a few counts were recorded for this clonotype. This chain uses TRBV15 with TRBJ2-1; 9 positions match TRBD2. The CDR3 is 15 amino acids. Looked up from germline, CDR1 is LNHNV and CDR2 is YYDKDF (reference sequence). V shed 1 base, J shed 5 bases, and the junction held 3 bases outside the gene matches. The CDR3 sequence: CATSRGLAGNNEQFF. CDR3 nucleotide sequence: TGTGCCACCAGCAGAGGGCTAGCGGGAAACAATGAGCAGTTCTTC.

This clonotype was found many times. The chain employs TRBV5-1 and TRBJ2-2, with 12 positions matching TRBD2. CDR3 length: 20 residues. V lost 3 bases, J lost 1 base, and 13 bases stayed unmatched. Germline V gene sequence: CDR1 SGHRS, CDR2 YFSETQ. The CDR3 loop reads CASSYPTRKTSGGNTGELFF. CDR3 in DNA: TGCGCCAGCAGCTACCCAACCCGGAAGACTAGCGGGGGGAACACCGGGGAGCTGTTTTTT.

This clonotype turned up a few times. J is TRBJ2-7 and V is TRBV7-6; D perhaps matches TRBD1 (6 bases). Trimming took off 1 base at V and 3 bases at J, with 13 bases between the two ends. Germline CDR1 is SGHVS and CDR2 is FNYEAQ. The CDR3 extends over 15 amino acids. Here the CDR3 reads CASSLDLGAIYEQYF. Here the CDR3 DNA reads TGTGCCAGCAGCTTAGATCTGGGGGCCATCTACGAGCAGTACTTC.

This clonotype was counted between two and nine times. The J gene is TRBJ1-5, the V gene TRBV7-2; possible D gene TRBD1, 5 bases. Per the germline V gene, CDR1 is SGHTA and CDR2 is FQGNSA. This CDR3 comprises 15 residues. V shed 5 bases and J shed 7 bases, with 18 bases lying between them. The CDR3 protein is CASSRNPRAAQPQHF. DNA of the CDR3: TGTGCCAGCAGCCGTAACCCCAGGGCGGCGCAGCCCCAGCATTTT.

The chain combines TRBV20-1 with TRBJ2-5; a weak D match, TRBD2 (6 bases). The germline gives CDR1 DFQATT, CDR2 SNEGSKA (reference sequence). The germline V and J ends were trimmed by 5 bases and 5 bases, with 12 bases remaining between them. This CDR3 is 12 amino acids long. This chain's CDR3 is CSARFGGETQYF. The CDR3 region has the DNA TGCAGTGCTCGTTTTGGAGGGGAGACCCAGTACTTC.

This clonotype was seen a handful of times. The chain uses TRBV12-3 or TRBV12-4 and TRBJ2-3; weak D call: TRBD2 (7 bases). The germline V and J ends were trimmed by 8 bases and 4 bases, with 16 bases remaining between them. The CDR3 has 14 residues. This CDR3 reads CASLGQGRADTQYF. Written as DNA, the CDR3 is TGTGCCAGCCTCGGGCAGGGGAGGGCAGATACGCAGTATTTT.

This clonotype was detected many times. The chain is built from TRBV6-5 and TRBJ1-2; possibly TRBD1 for D (6 bases). The CDR3 runs to 15 residues. Germline V gene sequence: CDR1 MNHEY, CDR2 SVGAGI. V lost 0 bases and J lost 0, with 8 bases in between. The CDR3 bases are TGTGCCAGCAGTTACTCAGGGGGGGCTAACTATGGCTACACCTTC. It translates to CASSYSGGANYGYTF.

This clonotype was counted a few times. The chain uses TRBV5-1 and TRBJ2-7; TRBD2 is a possible D gene (5 bases). The CDR3 covers 14 residues. Germline V CDR1 and CDR2: SGHRS, YFSETQ. V lost 4 bases to trimming and J lost 5 bases, with 16 bases between them. The DNA for the CDR3 is TGCGCCAGCAGCCTGTACGAGGGTACGAACGAGCAGTACTTC. It specifies CASSLYEGTNEQYF.

The table lists this clonotype with many counts. J is TRBJ1-1 and V is TRBV5-1; 8 bases are shared with TRBD1. Germline V gives CDR1 SGHRS, CDR2 YFSETQ. The ends lost 4 bases at V and 0 bases at J; junction bases unmatched: 8. This CDR3 region has 16 residues. The CDR3 DNA is TGCGCCAGCAGCGGTAGGACAGGGAACATGAACACTGAAGCTTTCTTT. It is translated as CASSGRTGNMNTEAFF.

This clonotype has a count of ten or more. V is TRBV28 and J is TRBJ2-3, with D perhaps matching TRBD1 or TRBD2 (6 bases each). This CDR3 is built from 16 residues. Trimming cost V 8 bases and J 1 base, with 19 bases left between them. CDR1 MDHEN and CDR2 SYDVKM come from the germline V gene. CDR3 DNA: TGTGCCAGCCTACCCAGTTGGGGGGCCGGCACAGATACGCAGTATTTT. Protein sequence: CASLPSWGAGTDTQYF.